The sequence of this TCR beta chain was determined in a study of T cell clones after liver transplantation (dated by TCRdb to the late 2010s). About the investigation overall: Samples were obtained from ITN030ST, a randomized trial in which withdrawal of immunosuppression was attempted within 2 years of liver transplantation. Donor-reactive T cell clones were identified by TCRbeta sequencing after a pre-transplant mixed lymphocyte reaction and then tracked in post-transplant blood. Third party-reactive TCRbeta sequences were also identified from pre-transplant MLRs to serve as an antigen-independent comparator for donor-reactive sequences. Three of the eight recipients were HCV-positive; the others were transplanted for non-autoimmune, non-viral indications. No induction therapy was given to the subjects, and standard immunosuppression was administered until randomization at 12-24 months post-transplant. Tolerance was defined as complete immunosuppression withdrawal for at least one year with no rise in liver enzymes beyond twice the upper limit of normal. Blood samples were collected pre-transplant, pre-randomization before withdrawal, and post-randomization after either complete withdrawal or failed withdrawal. Of the 8 liver transplant recipients making up the studied cohort, 3 were classified as tolerant and 5 as non-tolerant.

Unstimulated PBMCs, after thawing, were stained for CD3, CD4 and CD8 and then FACS-sorted into CD3+CD4+ and CD3+CD8+ populations. Randomization to immunosuppression withdrawal applied to every one of the 8 studied subjects. Genomic DNA was isolated with the Qiagen DNeasy Blood and Tissue Kit. General findings and caveats noted by the study authors: In two subjects, low numbers of available donor cells limited the measurable donor-reactive repertoire. Circulating donor-reactive CD4 TCRbeta sequences fell significantly post-transplant in most of the 8 subjects, irrespective of tolerance or HCV status. Because of small, heterogeneous patient numbers and non-standardized post-transplant time points, the conclusions were only preliminary. Since no allograft tissue specimens were available, donor-reactive T cells may have migrated into the graft instead of being deleted. The decline in donor-reactive sequences exceeded the decline in third party-reactive sequences, suggesting partial antigen-specific deletion that was unrelated to withdrawal success. When repertoire turnover was taken into account, detection of donor-reactive sequences was significantly reduced in 7 of 8 subjects for CD4 and in 8 of 8 subjects for CD8.

For CDR1 and CDR2, the germline V gene lists SGHTA and FQGNSA. From the cysteine up to the phenylalanine, the CDR3 has a length of 14 residues. The read is trimmed to its CDR3 DNA, 42 bases read in frame from base 1. V and J are truncated by 5 bases and 9 bases respectively, leaving an intervening sequence of 16 bases. On this clone itself: Which antigen it targets is not known. Base qualities were left out, and no much larger clone turns up one base away.

Using immunoSEQ, frozen genomic DNA was subjected to high-throughput TCRbeta CDR3 sequencing, a process that included PCR amplification, mapping, bias correction and internal controls. The paper's data handling went like this. Productive rearrangements were kept, and unique TCRbeta sequences were defined by CDR3 nucleotide sequence plus V and J gene. Donor-reactive sequences required at least 5-fold expansion in CFSE-low cells versus unstimulated pre-transplant cells and at least 0.01% frequency. Minimum frequency thresholds were set for each subject on the basis of the unstimulated sample with the lowest template count, so that a detection power of at least 90% was ensured. Jensen-Shannon divergence between the top 1000 TCRbeta sequences after and before transplant was used to measure repertoire turnover. Changes in detection of donor-reactive sequences were tested with two-sided Fisher's exact tests. Held by TCRdb, this immuneACCESS table contains in-frame sequences only and omits some clones. Under half of the omission traces to an unresolved V gene where checked; the cause of the rest is unknown. Clone size and the V and J calls come from that table; the DNA yielded D and trimming. In this sample the table shows 68,000 or so clones, 85% to 95% of which occur a single time. Jointly, the top ten make up roughly 0.9% of the sample.

The TCR sequence derives from a human patient who received a liver transplant. After a transplant, the donor of the graft may account for some T cells. This chain is built from TRBV7-2 and TRBJ2-2, with TRBD2 as a weak D call on 6 bases. This specimen consisted of CD4+ T cells from blood, obtained less than 26 months after liver transplant. The CDR3 reads as follows: CASSKGLSRRELFF. The DNA is as follows: TGTGCCAGCAGCAAGGGACTCTCGCGGCGGGAGCTGTTTTTT.